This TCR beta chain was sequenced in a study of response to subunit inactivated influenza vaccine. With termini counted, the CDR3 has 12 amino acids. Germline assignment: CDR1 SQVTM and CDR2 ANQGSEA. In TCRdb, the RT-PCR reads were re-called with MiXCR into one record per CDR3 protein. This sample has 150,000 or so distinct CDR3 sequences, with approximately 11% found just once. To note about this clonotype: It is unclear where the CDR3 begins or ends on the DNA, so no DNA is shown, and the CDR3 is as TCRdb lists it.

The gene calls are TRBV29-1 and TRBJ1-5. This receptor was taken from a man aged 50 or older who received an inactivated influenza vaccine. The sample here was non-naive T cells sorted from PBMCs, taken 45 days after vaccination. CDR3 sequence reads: CSVGSGNQPRHF.